One sample yielded the 4 T cell receptor beta chains listed below, sequenced in a study of early stage breast cancer tumors. The repertoire was sequenced with immunoSEQ multiplex PCR; TCRdb's copy has only in-frame clones and lacks some. The sample includes 2,500 to 3,500 clones, 64% seen only once; the top ten take around a sixth. The sample taken for sequencing was breast tumor tissue. The receptors here all came from a person aged 40 to 49 with breast cancer.

The CDR3 spells CASRSGDGTEAFF. For the CDR3, the DNA is TGTGCCAGCAGATCAGGGGACGGCACTGAAGCTTTCTTT. The rearrangement joins TRBV28 to TRBJ1-1; perhaps TRBD1 as D (6 bases). This CDR3 contains 13 residues. Germline V CDR1 and CDR2: MDHEN, SYDVKM. V lost 6 bases and J lost 4, with 12 bases in between.

The rearrangement links TRBV6-4 to TRBJ2-3; the match to TRBD2 covers 10 bases. This CDR3 comprises 15 residues. Unmatched junction bases numbered 7, after V lost 3 bases and J lost 7 bases. Per the germline V gene, CDR1 is MRHNA and CDR2 is SNTAGT. CDR3: CASSEAGGPLNTQYF. The CDR3 DNA sequence: TGTGCCAGCAGTGAAGCGGGAGGGCCGTTAAATACGCAGTATTTT.

The chain uses TRBV11-2 and TRBJ2-1, with 9 bases fitting TRBD2. The CDR3 contains 14 residues. V gave up 3 bases and J gave up 6 bases; unmatched junction bases: 3. Germline loops: CDR1 SGHAT, CDR2 FQNNGV. The CDR3 nucleotides are TGTGCCAGCAGCTTTGGTAGCGGGAGCAATGAGCAGTTCTTC. As protein: CASSFGSGSNEQFF. Based on the CDR3 plus reference TRBV11-2 and TRBJ2-1, the full variable domain is EAGVAQSPRYKIIEKRQSVAFWCNPISGHATLYWYQQILGQGPKLLIQFQNNGVVDDSQLPKDRFSAERLKGVDSTLKIQPAKLEDSAVYLCASSFGSGSNEQFFGPGTRLTVL.

V usage is TRBV6-5 and J usage is TRBJ1-1; unclear D gene. This CDR3 comprises 11 residues. Germline CDR1 and CDR2: MNHEY and SVGAGI. Trimming took 7 bases from V and 7 from J, leaving 10 bases between them. The CDR3 protein is CASNGLNEAFF. CDR3 DNA: TGTGCCAGCAATGGGCTCAATGAAGCTTTCTTT.